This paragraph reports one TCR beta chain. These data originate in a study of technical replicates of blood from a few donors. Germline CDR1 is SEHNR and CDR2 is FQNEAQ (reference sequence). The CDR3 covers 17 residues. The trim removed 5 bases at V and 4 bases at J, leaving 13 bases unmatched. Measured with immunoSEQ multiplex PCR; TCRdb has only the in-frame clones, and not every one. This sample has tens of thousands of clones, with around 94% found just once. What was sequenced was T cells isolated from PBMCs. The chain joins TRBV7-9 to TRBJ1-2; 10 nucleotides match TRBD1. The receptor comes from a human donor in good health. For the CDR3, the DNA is TGTGCCAGCAGCCTACATCCCGGGACAGGGGCGTTCTATGGCTACACCTTC. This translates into CASSLHPGTGAFYGYTF. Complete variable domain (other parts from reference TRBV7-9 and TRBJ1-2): DTGVSQNPRHKITKRGQNVTFRCDPISEHNRLYWYRQTLGQGPEFLTYFQNEAQLEKSRLLSDRFSAERPKGSFSTLEIQRTEQGDSAMYLCASSLHPGTGAFYGYTFGSGTRLTVV.